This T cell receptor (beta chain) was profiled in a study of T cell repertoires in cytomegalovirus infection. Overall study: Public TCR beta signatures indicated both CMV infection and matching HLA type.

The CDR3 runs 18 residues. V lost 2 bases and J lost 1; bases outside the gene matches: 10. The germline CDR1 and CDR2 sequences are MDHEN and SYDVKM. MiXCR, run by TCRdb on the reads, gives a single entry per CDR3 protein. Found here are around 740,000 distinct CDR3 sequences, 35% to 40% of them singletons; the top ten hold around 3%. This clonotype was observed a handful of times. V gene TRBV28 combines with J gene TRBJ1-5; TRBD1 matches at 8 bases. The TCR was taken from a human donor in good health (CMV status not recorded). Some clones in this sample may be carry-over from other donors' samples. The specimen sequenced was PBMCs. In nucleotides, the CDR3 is TGTGCCAGCAGTTTAGACCCGACAGGGGAAGTCAGCAATCAGCCCCAGCATTTT. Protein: CASSLDPTGEVSNQPQHF.